This record looks at one T cell receptor (beta chain) sequence and its context. The germline V and J ends were trimmed by 1 base and 5 bases, with 13 bases remaining between them. This CDR3 is built from 15 residues. Looked up from germline, CDR1 is LGHNA and CDR2 is YNFKEQ. Authors' analysis steps: Cell counts per sample came from amplifying reference gene primers. Produced via immunoSEQ multiplex PCR; TCRdb's table is partial and in-frame only. For V, J and clone size, that table is used; D and trimming come from the DNA. The table records roughly 300,000 clones, 90% to 95% of them present only once. The data stem from a study of blood T cell repertoires in COVID-19. Across the study: T cells, B-cell-depleted T cells, or PBMCs supplied cDNA or gDNA.

The V and J genes are TRBV4-2 and TRBJ2-3; D gene uncertain. This receptor was identified in a woman aged 25 to 39 with COVID-19, enrolled during active disease. Material for sequencing was peripheral blood. CDR3 sequence: CASSQGSLLGDTQYF. CDR3 sequence (DNA): TGTGCCAGCAGCCAAGGATCGTTACTCGGAGATACGCAGTATTTT.